The rows below give T cell receptor beta chains drawn from one sample of a study of T-cell memory formation after mild COVID-19. TCRdb ran MiXCR on the 5' RACE reads and lists one entry per CDR3 protein. The sample records roughly 51,000 distinct CDR3 sequences, around 7.2% being singletons. Sequenced material: PBMCs or a T cell subset sorted from them (not recorded which). The receptors were gathered from a man aged 18 to 35 who had mild COVID-19 (a few samples of this study predate the infection). Cell type and time point are not known. Each CDR3 is given with its conserved first and last residue. Fields, in order: V gene, D gene, J gene, clone size, CDR3 protein, CDR3 DNA. D genes are given only for firm matches. The size entry is marked missing in some rows and otherwise reads once, few, many or a size class.

V: TRBV6-5
D: .
J: TRBJ2-2
size: .
CDR3: CASRPGGSTGELFF
DNA: TGTGCCAGCAGACCTGGTGGGTCCACCGGGGAGCTGTTTTTT

V: TRBV11-2
D: TRBD2
J: TRBJ2-3
size: many
CDR3: CASSLDASGGALNTQYF
DNA: TGTGCCAGCAGCTTAGATGCCAGCGGGGGGGCATTAAATACGCAGTATTTT

V: TRBV10-1
D: .
J: TRBJ2-5
size: .
CDR3: CASSSDATAETQYF
DNA: TGCGCCAGCAGTTCGGACGCGACCGCGGAGACCCAGTACTTC

V: TRBV9
D: .
J: TRBJ2-5
size: .
CDR3: CASSGPSGRMEETQYF
DNA: TGTGCCAGCAGCGGGCCTTCGGGACGGATGGAAGAGACCCAGTACTTC

V: TRBV21-1
D: .
J: TRBJ2-5
size: many
CDR3: CASSKGKGPRDRYQETQYF
DNA: TGTGCCAGCAGCAAAGGAAAAGGGCCCCGGGACAGGTACCAAGAGACCCAGTACTTC

V: TRBV7-9
D: TRBD1
J: TRBJ1-1
size: many
CDR3: CASSFGTGFLDTEAFF
DNA: TGTGCCAGCAGCTTCGGGACAGGTTTCTTGGACACTGAAGCTTTCTTT

V: TRBV29-1
D: TRBD2
J: TRBJ2-5
size: .
CDR3: CSVNLAGGAYKGTQYF
DNA: TGCAGCGTTAATCTAGCGGGGGGCGCTTATAAGGGGACCCAGTACTTC

V: TRBV4-1
D: .
J: TRBJ2-4
size: many
CDR3: CASSRTQGLNNIQYF
DNA: TGCGCCAGCAGCCGAACCCAGGGGCTGAACAACATTCAGTACTTC

V: TRBV10-3
D: .
J: TRBJ1-1
size: few
CDR3: CAIRDNMDTEAFF
DNA: TGTGCCATCAGAGACAACATGGACACTGAAGCTTTCTTT

V: TRBV5-1
D: .
J: TRBJ1-4
size: few
CDR3: CASSADPSRWEKLFF
DNA: TGCGCCAGCAGCGCCGACCCTTCGCGATGGGAAAAACTGTTTTTT

V: TRBV7-2
D: .
J: TRBJ1-2
size: .
CDR3: CASSLGLDYGYTF
DNA: TGTGCCAGCAGCTTAGGGTTGGACTATGGCTACACCTTC

V: TRBV4-2
D: .
J: TRBJ1-5
size: .
CDR3: CASSQEEGAQPQHF
DNA: TGTGCCAGCAGCCAAGAGGAGGGAGCCCAGCCCCAGCATTTT

V: TRBV20-1
D: TRBD2
J: TRBJ2-3
size: .
CDR3: CSALGGGTDTQYF
DNA: TGCAGTGCCCTTGGGGGGGGCACAGATACGCAGTATTTT

V: TRBV12-3/TRBV12-4
D: TRBD1
J: TRBJ1-6
size: .
CDR3: CASQFTGVRSPLHF
DNA: TGTGCCAGCCAATTCACAGGGGTGCGATCACCCCTCCACTTT

V: TRBV27
D: .
J: TRBJ2-5
size: many
CDR3: CASRGLLETQYF
DNA: TGTGCCAGCAGGGGCCTCTTGGAGACCCAGTACTTC

V: TRBV20-1
D: TRBD1
J: TRBJ1-5
size: few
CDR3: CSARDRVVGNQPQHF
DNA: TGCAGTGCTAGGGACAGGGTAGTAGGCAATCAGCCCCAGCATTTT

V: TRBV4-2
D: TRBD1
J: TRBJ2-7
size: many
CDR3: CASSQVFGTGGGEQYF
DNA: TGTGCCAGCAGCCAAGTTTTCGGGACAGGGGGCGGCGAGCAGTACTTC

V: TRBV5-6
D: .
J: TRBJ2-1
size: few
CDR3: CATEILGSEQFF
DNA: TGTGCCACAGAAATTTTGGGGAGTGAGCAGTTCTTC

V: TRBV15
D: .
J: TRBJ1-3
size: few
CDR3: CATSRPRGLRGINTIYF
DNA: TGTGCCACCAGCAGGCCTAGGGGCCTCAGAGGGATAAACACCATATATTTT

V: TRBV29-1
D: TRBD2
J: TRBJ2-1
size: .
CDR3: CSVGDSGGVKFF
DNA: TGCAGCGTTGGGGATAGCGGGGGTGTGAAGTTCTTC

V: TRBV9
D: .
J: TRBJ1-1
size: few
CDR3: CASSVEFRSEAFF
DNA: TGTGCCAGCAGCGTAGAATTCCGATCCGAAGCTTTCTTT

V: TRBV7-9
D: TRBD1
J: TRBJ2-2
size: few
CDR3: CARTGRSNTGELFF
DNA: TGTGCCAGGACAGGGCGTTCGAACACCGGGGAGCTGTTTTTT

V: TRBV5-5
D: TRBD1
J: TRBJ1-2
size: .
CDR3: CASSLSGGNYGYTF
DNA: TGTGCCAGCAGCTTGTCAGGGGGCAACTATGGCTACACCTTC

V: TRBV11-2
D: TRBD1
J: TRBJ1-6
size: .
CDR3: CASSAGTVYNSPLHF
DNA: TGTGCCAGCAGCGCCGGGACAGTCTATAATTCACCCCTCCACTTT

V: TRBV12-3/TRBV12-4
D: TRBD1
J: TRBJ2-4
size: many
CDR3: CASSRDRGTKNIQYF
DNA: TGTGCCAGCAGTCGGGACAGGGGCACCAAAAACATTCAGTACTTC

V: TRBV4-3
D: TRBD1
J: TRBJ2-3
size: many
CDR3: CASSQGQGGDTQYF
DNA: TGCGCCAGCAGCCAAGGACAGGGGGGCGATACGCAGTATTTT

V: TRBV12-3/TRBV12-4
D: .
J: TRBJ1-5
size: .
CDR3: CASSLFEDQPQHF
DNA: TGTGCCAGCAGTTTATTCGAAGATCAGCCCCAGCATTTT

V: TRBV5-1
D: .
J: TRBJ2-1
size: few
CDR3: CASSFSYLNEQFF
DNA: TGCGCCAGCAGCTTTTCTTACCTCAATGAGCAGTTCTTC

V: TRBV4-3
D: .
J: TRBJ2-2
size: many
CDR3: CASSQEIGGELFF
DNA: TGCGCCAGCAGCCAAGAAATCGGTGGGGAGCTGTTTTTT

V: TRBV12-3/TRBV12-4
D: TRBD1
J: TRBJ1-6
size: .
CDR3: CASSSDRRTPLHF
DNA: TGTGCCAGCAGCTCGGACAGGCGGACACCCCTCCACTTT

V: TRBV7-9
D: TRBD1
J: TRBJ1-4
size: many
CDR3: CASSSTGRREKLFF
DNA: TGTGCCAGCAGCTCGACAGGGCGGCGTGAAAAACTGTTTTTT

V: TRBV7-9
D: .
J: TRBJ2-6
size: few
CDR3: CASSDNRAGANVLTF
DNA: TGTGCCAGCAGTGATAACAGGGCTGGGGCCAACGTCCTGACTTTC

V: TRBV27
D: .
J: TRBJ2-1
size: few
CDR3: CASGKARGQFF
DNA: TGTGCCAGCGGGAAGGCCAGGGGACAGTTCTTC

V: TRBV5-1
D: .
J: TRBJ2-3
size: few
CDR3: CASSLRQLISTDTQYF
DNA: TGCGCCAGCAGCCTACGACAGTTAATAAGCACAGATACGCAGTATTTT

V: TRBV7-2
D: .
J: TRBJ2-1
size: many
CDR3: CASSLAFGLYNEQFF
DNA: TGTGCCAGCAGCTTAGCTTTTGGACTCTACAATGAGCAGTTCTTC

V: TRBV4-3
D: .
J: TRBJ2-6
size: .
CDR3: CASSQDLVRARSGANVLTF
DNA: TGCGCCAGCAGCCAAGATCTCGTCAGGGCCCGTTCTGGGGCCAACGTCCTGACTTTC

V: TRBV11-2
D: TRBD1
J: TRBJ1-1
size: few
CDR3: CASSFQGGNTEAFF
DNA: TGTGCCAGCAGCTTCCAGGGGGGAAACACTGAAGCTTTCTTT

V: TRBV4-3
D: .
J: TRBJ1-2
size: .
CDR3: CASSQETRGRGYTF
DNA: TGCGCCAGCAGCCAAGAAACTCGTGGCCGAGGCTACACCTTC

V: TRBV24-1
D: .
J: TRBJ2-3
size: few
CDR3: CATSDQDTNTQYF
DNA: TGTGCCACCAGTGACCAGGACACAAATACGCAGTATTTT

V: TRBV5-6
D: .
J: TRBJ1-2
size: many
CDR3: CASSLWESGYTF
DNA: TGTGCCAGCAGCTTGTGGGAAAGTGGCTACACCTTC

V: TRBV20-1
D: .
J: TRBJ2-3
size: .
CDR3: CSARDFLASSTDTQYF
DNA: TGCAGTGCTAGAGACTTCCTAGCTTCGTCCACAGATACGCAGTATTTT

V: TRBV5-4
D: TRBD2
J: TRBJ2-3
size: many
CDR3: CASSGLVEDTQYF
DNA: TGTGCCAGCAGCGGACTAGTGGAAGATACGCAGTATTTT

V: TRBV5-5
D: .
J: TRBJ2-1
size: .
CDR3: CASSQEDMGYNEQFF
DNA: TGTGCCAGCAGCCAGGAAGACATGGGCTACAATGAGCAGTTCTTC

V: TRBV5-1
D: .
J: TRBJ2-5
size: many
CDR3: CASTKGGRETQYF
DNA: TGCGCCAGCACCAAAGGGGGTCGAGAGACCCAGTACTTC

V: TRBV20-1
D: .
J: TRBJ2-3
size: many
CDR3: CSAATPGDVTDTQYF
DNA: TGCAGTGCCGCTACCCCCGGGGACGTCACAGATACGCAGTATTTT

V: TRBV10-3
D: TRBD1
J: TRBJ2-7
size: many
CDR3: CAISTPLDRGRTYDEQYF
DNA: TGTGCCATCAGTACCCCGTTGGATAGGGGGCGCACCTACGACGAGCAGTACTTC

V: TRBV9
D: TRBD2
J: TRBJ2-2
size: few
CDR3: CASSVPDLTSGGFNLRELFF
DNA: TGTGCCAGCAGCGTACCAGACCTGACTAGCGGGGGGTTTAATCTTAGGGAGCTGTTTTTT

V: TRBV5-1
D: .
J: TRBJ2-1
size: medium-sized
CDR3: CASSLTGNNEQFF
DNA: TGCGCCAGCAGCTTGACAGGCAACAATGAGCAGTTCTTC

V: TRBV29-1
D: TRBD2
J: TRBJ2-5
size: .
CDR3: CSGNKLAGWQETQYF
DNA: TGCAGCGGGAACAAGCTAGCGGGGTGGCAAGAGACCCAGTACTTC

V: TRBV28
D: .
J: TRBJ1-1
size: few
CDR3: CASSRGTEAFF
DNA: TGTGCCAGCAGTAGGGGTACTGAAGCTTTCTTT

V: TRBV10-3
D: .
J: TRBJ2-3
size: many
CDR3: CAITLAGGDTQYF
DNA: TGTGCCATCACCCTAGCAGGAGGAGATACGCAGTATTTT

V: TRBV7-2
D: .
J: TRBJ2-3
size: many
CDR3: CASSLVVSSDTQYF
DNA: TGTGCCAGCAGCTTAGTCGTCAGCTCAGATACGCAGTATTTT